Here is one T cell receptor (beta chain) with its context. The trim removed 0 bases at V and 5 bases at J, leaving 10 bases unmatched. CDR1 is LNHNV, CDR2 YYDKDF, per germline (reference sequence). This CDR3 comprises 16 residues. The data originate from a study of blood T cell repertoires in COVID-19. About the study: The United States, Italy and Spain supplied acute and convalescent COVID-19 samples. T cells, B-cell-depleted T cells, or PBMCs supplied cDNA or gDNA.

Libraries were prepared by immunoSEQ multiplex PCR; TCRdb keeps only in-frame clonotypes and omits some of them. The sample carries about 81,000 clones, approximately 82% recorded once. This sequence joins TRBV15 and TRBJ2-7; 7 nucleotides agree with TRBD2. This clonotype was sampled from a man aged 55 to 69 with acute or convalescent COVID-19. The material sequenced was peripheral blood. The CDR3 here is CATSREGRGRVDEQYF. The CDR3 DNA reads as TGTGCCACCAGCAGAGAGGGGCGCGGGAGAGTTGACGAGCAGTACTTC.